This T cell receptor (beta chain) was recorded in a study of brain T cells in children with intractable seizures. A note on this clone: The antigen remains undetermined.

J lost 7 bases, V lost 1 base, and 12 bases had no gene match. This CDR3 spans 16 amino acids. The germline CDR1 and CDR2 sequences are SGHRS and YFSETQ. Findings and limits, study-wide: Clones missing pre-surgery may reflect undersampling of that blood sample.

Time point described: blood from clinic visit 5 months post-surgery; TSC patient then seizure free. Surgery cases with the highest brain T cell transcript signatures were chosen for sequencing. Libraries were prepared by immunoSEQ multiplex PCR; TCRdb keeps only in-frame clonotypes and omits some of them. The sample includes 300,000 to 400,000 clones, about 94% of them seen just once. This receptor was identified in a boy less than two years old with tuberous sclerosis and intractable seizures. V usage is TRBV5-1 and J usage is TRBJ2-7; 9 positions match TRBD2. The sample in question was peripheral blood, obtained 4 to 6 months after surgery. The CDR3 loop reads CASSLMPSGNRDEQYF. DNA for the CDR3: TGCGCCAGCAGCTTGATGCCTAGCGGGAACCGAGATGAGCAGTACTTC.